Below, one T cell receptor beta chain is given with its context. Measured with immunoSEQ multiplex PCR; TCRdb has only the in-frame clones, and not every one. The table has about 73,000 clones, 75% to 90% seen once. The data derive from a study of T cell responses to AZD1222 COVID-19 vaccine. V lost 6 bases and J 1 base, leaving 10 bases between the germline ends. The CDR3 spans 14 residues. The germline CDR1 and CDR2 sequences are MNHEY and SVGAGI. The source material was peripheral blood, sampled 28 days after the second AZD1222 dose. The sequence came from an adult who received the AZD1222 COVID-19 vaccine. V is TRBV6-5 and J is TRBJ1-3; possible D gene TRBD1, 5 bases. The chain's CDR3 is CASRSAGSGNTIYF. Here the CDR3 DNA reads TGTGCCAGCAGATCTGCAGGGTCTGGAAACACCATATATTTT.